This T cell receptor beta chain was documented in a study of blood T cell repertoires in COVID-19. Overall study context: The United States, Italy and Spain supplied acute and convalescent COVID-19 samples.

The authors' processing: Reference gene primer amplification gave estimated nucleated cell counts. Some clones are missing from TCRdb's copy, which holds only in-frame ones; the method was immunoSEQ multiplex PCR. V and J calls plus clone size are reproduced from that table; the DNA served to infer D and trimming. Found here are some 700,000 clones, approximately 90% of them singletons; the top ten hold 0.2% to 0.3%. CDR3 length equals 13 residues. V gave up 6 bases and J gave up 7 bases; unmatched junction bases: 9. The germline CDR1 and CDR2 sequences are SGHDT and YYEEEE. V and J are TRBV5-6 and TRBJ1-2, with TRBD1 matching over 7 bases. The receptor was isolated from a woman younger than 30 with acute or convalescent COVID-19. The specimen sequenced was peripheral blood. CDR3 nucleotides: TGTGCCAGCACCGGACAGGCCGAAGGTGGCTACACCTTC. This sequence encodes CASTGQAEGGYTF.